This T cell receptor (beta chain) stems from a study of CXCR3-negative and CXCR3-positive naive CD8 T cells. Findings of the study overall: A higher hydrophobicity marked the TRB CDR3s of CXCR3-positive naive cells versus CXCR3-negative naive cells. Sequencing showed both naive subsets with comparably high diversity, and memory CD8+ cells much lower.

The naive CD8+ gate required CD45RO-CCR7+CD27+CD95- phenotype. A note on this clonotype: Its target is not known.

This CDR3 contains 14 residues. The V gene's germline CDR1 is SGHTA and CDR2 FQGNSA. Via 5' RACE with UMI labels, TRB cDNA libraries were prepared. TCRdb re-called the 5' RACE reads, yielding one record per CDR3 amino acid sequence without DNA. The repertoire table contains over 55,000 distinct CDR3 sequences. The gene calls are TRBV7-2 and TRBJ2-2; TCRdb designates TRBD1, a call that cannot be tested without DNA. The clonotype comes from a human donor in good health. Some clones in this sample may be carry-over from other donors' samples. The sample taken for sequencing was naive CXCR3+ CD8+ T cells from blood. Subset indicated: CD45RO-CCR7+CD27+CD95- naive CD8+ T cells expressing CXCR3 (TNR3+). The CDR3 sequence: CASSLGGGGGELFF.